Presented here are 27 T cell receptor beta chains from one specimen sequenced in a study of T-cell memory formation after mild COVID-19. A single record per CDR3 protein comes from TCRdb applying MiXCR to the 5' RACE reads. The sample holds hundreds of thousands of distinct CDR3 sequences, about 20% seen once. The sequencing sample was made of PBMCs or a T cell subset sorted from them (not recorded which). The receptor set was obtained from a man aged 18 to 30 who had mild COVID-19 (a few samples of this study predate the infection). Cell type and time point are not known.

The sample holds a few counts of this clonotype. V gene TRBV30 combines with J gene TRBJ1-1; 8 positions match TRBD1. The CDR3 runs to 13 residues. V was clipped by 5 bases and J by 6 bases; unmatched bases: 8. Germline loops: CDR1 GTSNPN, CDR2 SVGIG (reference sequence). The CDR3 here is CAWAGQGFPEAFF. The CDR3 DNA is TGTGCCTGGGCTGGACAGGGCTTCCCTGAAGCTTTCTTT.

This clonotype turned up a few times. The chain links TRBV6-2 or TRBV6-3 to TRBJ2-5, with D unclear. V was cut by 4 bases and J by 7 bases, with 10 bases left in between. In germline, CDR1 is MNHEY, CDR2 SVGEGT. The CDR3 spans 12 residues. The CDR3 sequence: CASSSLEATQYF. The CDR3 DNA reads as TGTGCCAGCAGTTCCCTTGAGGCGACCCAGTACTTC.

This clonotype was detected only a few times. This chain connects TRBV28 to TRBJ2-5, with a weak D call TRBD1 (8 bases). The length of the CDR3 is 14 residues. Per the germline V gene, CDR1 is MDHEN and CDR2 is SYDVKM. The V and J ends lost 2 bases and 5 bases respectively, with 12 bases between them. The DNA of the CDR3 is TGTGCCAGCAGTTTAACAGGGGGGGTGGAGACCCAGTACTTC. Encoded protein: CASSLTGGVETQYF.

The V gene is TRBV24-1, the J gene TRBJ2-7, with D unresolved. The CDR3 spans 16 residues. Trimming took 5 bases from V and 0 from J, leaving 16 bases between them. Germline-derived CDR1 and CDR2 are KGHDR and SFDVKD. The DNA for the CDR3 is TGTGCCACCAGTGGGTCGACACCTCTCAGCTCCTACGAGCAGTACGTC. Amino acids: CATSGSTPLSSYEQYV.

This clonotype was picked up a small number of times. The DNA for the CDR3 is TGTGCCAGCAGCCTAAGACTTGAAGCTTTCTTT. Translated, it gives CASSLRLEAFF. This chain connects TRBV7-2 to TRBJ1-1; no reliable D call. V lost 5 bases and J 7 bases, leaving 8 bases between the germline ends. The CDR3 sequence is 11 residues long. Germline CDR1 is SGHTA and CDR2 is FQGNSA.

At least ten counts were recorded for this clonotype. This chain links TRBV7-2 with TRBJ2-3, with 8 bases aligning to TRBD2. The CDR3 is made up of 14 amino acids. Unmatched junction bases numbered 10, after V lost 5 bases and J lost 9 bases. The germline V gene has CDR1 SGHTA and CDR2 FQGNSA. CDR3 sequence (DNA): TGTGCCAGCAGCCCGGGAGGGTCAGCCGGCACGCAGTATTTT. Amino acids: CASSPGGSAGTQYF. The full variable domain, rest sourced from reference TRBV7-2 and TRBJ2-3, is GAGVSQSPSNKVTEKGKDVELRCDPISGHTALYWYRQSLGQGLEFLIYFQGNSAPDKSGLPSDRFSAERTGGSVSTLTIQRTQQEDSAVYLCASSPGGSAGTQYFGPGTRLTVL.

This clonotype has at least ten counts. V is TRBV6-2 or TRBV6-3 and J is TRBJ1-2; no definite D call. Trimming pared 2 bases from V and 4 bases from J, leaving 8 bases between. CDR1 MNHEY and CDR2 SVGEGT come from the germline V gene. There are 13 residues in the CDR3. The CDR3 DNA sequence: TGTGCCAGCAGTTACACCGGACCCTATGGCTACACCTTC. Protein: CASSYTGPYGYTF.

This clonotype occurred a few times. This chain connects TRBV12-3 or TRBV12-4 to TRBJ2-3; unclear D gene. This CDR3 has 12 residues. V was cut by 5 bases and J by 8 bases, with 11 bases left in between. The CDR3: CASSPFPGTQYF. As DNA, the CDR3 is TGTGCCAGCAGTCCCTTCCCTGGTACGCAGTATTTT.

V gene TRBV4-2 combines with J gene TRBJ1-2; D gene unclear. The V end was cut by 0 bases, the J end by 2 bases, with 7 bases between. Germline V gene lookup returns CDR1 LGHNA and CDR2 YNFKEQ. The CDR3 is 14 amino acids. CDR3 bases: TGTGCCAGCAGCCAAGAAACAAACAACTATGGCTACACCTTC. It is translated as CASSQETNNYGYTF.

This clonotype was found a few times. The gene calls are TRBV25-1 and TRBJ2-7; D is undetermined. Trimming removed 3 bases from V and 5 bases from J, with 8 bases in between. This CDR3 has 12 residues. Germline CDR1 and CDR2: MGHDK and SYGVNS. Here the CDR3 reads CASSEYGDEQYF. The DNA for the CDR3 is TGTGCCAGCAGTGAGTATGGTGACGAGCAGTACTTC.

This clonotype was seen a handful of times. This chain joins TRBV7-9 and TRBJ2-2; D is unclear. The V gene's germline CDR1 is SEHNR and CDR2 FQNEAQ (reference sequence). The V and J ends lost 5 bases and 5 bases respectively, with 15 bases between them. This CDR3 contains 15 residues. The CDR3 loop reads CASSPPAGRTGELFF. The CDR3 region has the DNA TGTGCCAGCAGCCCTCCGGCAGGTCGGACCGGGGAGCTGTTTTTT.

V and J are TRBV5-1 and TRBJ1-2, with D tentatively TRBD1 (5 bases). V was trimmed by 0 bases and J by 5 bases, leaving 14 bases between them. The length of the CDR3 is 15 residues. In germline, CDR1 is SGHRS, CDR2 YFSETQ. The CDR3 nucleotides are TGCGCCAGCAGCTTGGGCACAGGAGAAGGGTATGGCTACACCTTC. It translates to CASSLGTGEGYGYTF. Full variable domain (rest looked up from reference TRBV5-1 and TRBJ1-2): KAGVTQTPRYLIKTRGQQVTLSCSPISGHRSVSWYQQTPGQGLQFLFEYFSETQRNKGNFPGRFSGRQFSNSRSEMNVSTLELGDSALYLCASSLGTGEGYGYTFGSGTRLTVV.

The rearrangement links TRBV4-1 to TRBJ2-4; D assignment may be TRBD1 or TRBD2 (5 bases each). The CDR3 is 14 amino acids. Trimming stripped 0 bases from V and 9 bases from J, with 12 bases between. The germline gives CDR1 MGHRA, CDR2 YSYEKL. This CDR3 reads CASSQEVSGGIQYF. CDR3 sequence (DNA): TGCGCCAGCAGCCAAGAGGTATCTGGGGGCATTCAGTACTTC.

As for this clonotype: This may come from a read error, since a much larger clone is one base off. The V call is TRBV12-3 or TRBV12-4, the J call TRBJ1-5, with no clear D. Deletions cut 5 bases from V and 1 base from J, with 9 bases between. CDR3 length: 14 residues. CDR3 in amino acids: CASSTEWSNQPQHF. The CDR3 DNA follows: TGTGCCAGCAGTACTGAGTGGAGCAATCAGCCCCAGCATTTT.

A few counts support this clonotype. J is TRBJ1-1 and V is TRBV27, with TRBD1 matching over 7 bases. Germline V gene lookup returns CDR1 MNHEY and CDR2 SMNVEV (reference sequence). This CDR3 is built from 15 residues. The junction had 4 bases not matched to a gene; V was cut back by 0 bases and J by 3 bases. Written as DNA, the CDR3 is TGTGCCAGCAGTTTATCGATAACAGGGGACACTGAAGCTTTCTTT. It translates to CASSLSITGDTEAFF.

The chain has TRBV7-9 and TRBJ2-7; D may match TRBD1 or TRBD2 (5 bases each). The CDR3 totals 15 residues. CDR1 and CDR2 from the germline V gene are SEHNR and FQNEAQ (reference sequence). V dropped 5 bases and J dropped 0 bases, with 14 bases sitting between them. The CDR3 is CASSPPGRSSYEQYF. The CDR3 nucleotides read TGTGCCAGCAGCCCACCGGGACGGAGCTCCTACGAGCAGTACTTC.

The sample holds a few counts of this clonotype. The chain couples TRBV6-5 to TRBJ1-4; maybe TRBD1 (6 bases). Trimming stripped 5 bases from V and 8 bases from J, with 15 bases between. Germline loops: CDR1 MNHEY, CDR2 SVGAGI. This CDR3 is built from 14 residues. This CDR3 reads CASSQGGFREKLFF. The CDR3 bases are TGTGCCAGCAGTCAAGGGGGATTTCGGGAAAAACTGTTTTTT.

This clonotype was seen more than once but under ten times. The chain carries TRBV4-1 and TRBJ2-1, with TRBD2 identical over 9 bases. Trimming took 0 bases from V and 6 from J; bases not matched to a gene: 6. The germline V gene encodes CDR1 MGHRA and CDR2 YSYEKL. The length of the CDR3 is 16 residues. In nucleotides, the CDR3 is TGCGCCAGCAGCCAAGAGGGGCGGGGGGGCCCCAATGAGCAGTTCTTC. Translating gives CASSQEGRGGPNEQFF.

The chain carries TRBV11-2 and TRBJ2-2, with 8 bases identical to TRBD2. With 7 bases clipped from V and 9 bases from J, the junction kept 16 bases outside the gene matches. The CDR3 is made up of 16 amino acids. In germline, CDR1 is SGHAT, CDR2 FQNNGV. Here the CDR3 reads CASKWGRGGLSWELFF. DNA for the CDR3: TGTGCCAGCAAGTGGGGACGGGGGGGCCTCAGCTGGGAGCTGTTTTTT.

The chain is built from TRBV9 and TRBJ1-1; perhaps TRBD1 as D (5 bases). The CDR3 loop spans 15 amino acids. Germline CDR1 and CDR2: SGDLS and YYNGEE. V was shortened by 0 bases and J by 4 bases, with 13 bases between the two germline ends. The chain's CDR3 is CASSVGSPGTTEAFF. CDR3 bases: TGTGCCAGCAGCGTAGGCAGCCCAGGGACCACTGAAGCTTTCTTT.

CDR3 loop: CASRLLAGAGHEQFF. CDR3 bases: TGTGCCAGCAGACTACTAGCGGGGGCCGGGCATGAGCAGTTCTTC. This chain links TRBV7-9 with TRBJ2-1; 11 bases map to TRBD2. The V gene end was trimmed by 6 bases and the J gene end by 8 bases; junction bases not matched to a gene: 9. The CDR3 has 15 amino acids. Germline V gene data show CDR1 as SEHNR and CDR2 as FQNEAQ (reference sequence).

V and J are TRBV5-1 and TRBJ1-1; TRBD1 is a possible D gene (5 bases). This CDR3 comprises 17 residues. Deletions cut 6 bases from V and 4 bases from J, with 25 bases between. Germline CDR1 SGHRS, CDR2 YFSETQ. Here the CDR3 reads CASTVVGVNGIGTEAFF. CDR3 in DNA: TGCGCCAGCACCGTCGTGGGGGTCAATGGGATCGGCACTGAAGCTTTCTTT.

The table lists this clonotype with a few counts. The chain is built from TRBV6-5 and TRBJ2-5; D is possibly TRBD1 or TRBD2 (5 bases each). The CDR3 has 14 residues. V gave up 7 bases and J gave up 5 bases, with 17 bases separating them. CDR1 and CDR2 from the germline V gene are MNHEY and SVGAGI. The CDR3 DNA follows: TGTGCCAGCACAAAACTAGGGGCAGCGGAGACCCAGTACTTC. Translating it yields CASTKLGAAETQYF.

The chain couples TRBV15 to TRBJ1-2; D is possibly TRBD1 (6 bases). Germline CDR1 and CDR2: LNHNV and YYDKDF (reference sequence). Trimming left V 8 bases short and J 0 bases short, with 16 bases between. The CDR3 extends over 15 amino acids. The CDR3 is CATALGGDTNYGYTF. In DNA form, the CDR3 reads TGTGCCACCGCCCTCGGGGGGGACACTAACTATGGCTACACCTTC.

In its sample, this clonotype was seen a few times. The chain links TRBV14 to TRBJ2-1; D uncertain. Trimming pared 0 bases from V and 7 bases from J, leaving 10 bases between. Germline CDR1 is SGHDN and CDR2 is FVKESK. The CDR3 runs to 14 residues. CDR3 sequence (DNA): TGTGCCAGCAGCCAAGATCGTGGCTGGAATGAGCAGTTCTTC. It yields the protein CASSQDRGWNEQFF.

This clonotype appeared a few times. V usage is TRBV7-9 and J usage is TRBJ1-2, with D maybe TRBD1 (5 bases). CDR3 size: 14 residues. The V and J ends lost 5 bases and 4 bases respectively, with 14 bases between them. Germline CDR1 and CDR2: SEHNR and FQNEAQ (reference sequence). Here the CDR3 reads CASSPLQGLYGYTF. For the CDR3, the DNA is TGTGCCAGCAGCCCCCTTCAGGGCCTCTATGGCTACACCTTC.

The chain has TRBV7-2 and TRBJ1-5; no clear D. V was pared by 1 base and J by 4 bases, with 11 bases between. Germline CDR1 SGHTA, CDR2 FQGNSA. This CDR3 has 15 amino acids. CDR3 nucleotide sequence: TGTGCCAGCAGCTTAGGAGAAACCCAGAATCAGCCCCAGCATTTT. Translation: CASSLGETQNQPQHF.